The 31 T cell receptor beta chains below were found in one sample sequenced in a study of blood T cell repertoires in COVID-19. Clones were sequenced by immunoSEQ multiplex PCR, and TCRdb holds only the in-frame ones, with some missing. The sample records under 200,000 clones, more than 75% being singletons. Sample: peripheral blood. The receptor source for this set is a man aged 40-49 years with active or convalescent COVID-19.

This rearrangement joins TRBV4-1 to TRBJ1-5, with a possible D match to TRBD1 (6 bases). The germline V gene has CDR1 MGHRA and CDR2 YSYEKL. The CDR3 is 19 residues long. V lost 4 bases and J 5 bases, leaving 27 bases between the germline ends. CDR3: CASSPRGAGIWDADQPQHF. CDR3 DNA sequence: TGCGCCAGCAGCCCGCGGGGGGCGGGGATCTGGGACGCGGATCAGCCCCAGCATTTT.

The chain carries TRBV24-1 and TRBJ2-3; no definite D call. Germline V CDR1 and CDR2: KGHDR, SFDVKD. The CDR3 runs 14 residues. Trimming stripped 4 bases from V and 4 bases from J, with 11 bases between. The CDR3 DNA reads as TGTGCCACCAGTGAGGCGGCACGGTCAGATACGCAGTATTTT. Its protein is CATSEAARSDTQYF.

J is TRBJ1-2 and V is TRBV6-5; no definite D call. CDR1 and CDR2 (germline): MNHEY, SVGAGI. The CDR3 contains 13 residues. V shed 5 bases and J shed 0 bases, with 7 bases lying between them. The CDR3 is CASSLTPNYGYTF. CDR3 sequence (DNA): TGTGCCAGCAGTCTGACACCTAACTATGGCTACACCTTC.

The chain employs TRBV11-2 and TRBJ2-5, with 7 bases that match TRBD2. Trimming removed 7 bases from V and 5 bases from J; junction bases left unmatched: 10. The CDR3 has 14 residues. Per the germline V gene, CDR1 is SGHAT and CDR2 is FQNNGV. The CDR3 sequence: CASTGLVDFETQYF. The CDR3 bases are TGTGCCAGCACAGGACTAGTTGATTTTGAGACCCAGTACTTC.

This chain joins TRBV28 and TRBJ1-4; 8 bases agree with TRBD1. V shed 8 bases, J shed 7 bases, and the junction held 15 bases outside the gene matches. This CDR3 has 16 residues. Germline lookup yields CDR1 MDHEN and CDR2 SYDVKM. The CDR3 DNA reads TGTGCCAGCGCTAGGGGGGACAGGAGTATGAGTGAAAAACTGTTTTTT. It yields the protein CASARGDRSMSEKLFF.

This clone appeared once. V and J are TRBV3-1 (or the pseudogene TRBV3-2) and TRBJ2-1; 8 bases map to TRBD2. V trimming: 4 bases; J trimming: 0 bases; junction bases outside the gene matches: 26. The CDR3 is made up of 23 amino acids. In germline, CDR1 is LGHDT, CDR2 YNNKEL (reference sequence). This CDR3 is CASSPHLGQAGEGPLNSYNEQFF. In DNA form, the CDR3 reads TGTGCCAGCAGCCCTCACCTCGGACAAGCGGGGGAGGGGCCCCTCAACTCCTACAATGAGCAGTTCTTC.

The genes are TRBV5-4 and TRBJ2-7; possibly TRBD2 for D (5 bases). The CDR3 runs 14 residues. The V gene lost 2 bases and the J gene lost 0 bases, with 9 bases spanning the gap. Germline-derived CDR1 and CDR2 are SGHNT and YYREEE (reference sequence). CDR3 DNA: TGTGCCAGCAGCTTCCCGGGAAGCTCCTACGAGCAGTACTTC. Protein product: CASSFPGSSYEQYF.

The chain is built from TRBV29-1 and TRBJ1-1, with D unclear. Per the germline V gene, CDR1 is SQVTM and CDR2 is ANQGSEA. The ends were cut back, 3 bases at V and 7 bases at J, with 9 bases in the middle. The CDR3 length is 11 residues. The DNA for the CDR3 is TGCAGCGTTGATATAGGGAGTGAAGCTTTCTTT. Translated: CSVDIGSEAFF.

The chain has TRBV6-4 and TRBJ1-5, with D uncertain. V lost 3 bases, J lost 6 bases, and 9 bases lay in between. The CDR3 is made up of 13 amino acids. CDR1 is MRHNA, CDR2 SNTAGT, per germline. The CDR3 region is CASSEVTGQPQHF. CDR3 nucleotide sequence: TGTGCCAGCAGTGAGGTTACGGGTCAGCCCCAGCATTTT.

V gene TRBV5-1 combines with J gene TRBJ1-2; D unclear. Trimming shortened V by 4 bases and J by 0 bases, and 13 bases separated the two germline ends. This CDR3 is 15 amino acids long. CDR1 is SGHRS, CDR2 YFSETQ, per germline. For the CDR3, the DNA is TGCGCCAGCAGCCCCCGTCGGGAGACTAACTATGGCTACACCTTC. The encoded protein is CASSPRRETNYGYTF. Complete variable domain (other parts from reference TRBV5-1 and TRBJ1-2): KAGVTQTPRYLIKTRGQQVTLSCSPISGHRSVSWYQQTPGQGLQFLFEYFSETQRNKGNFPGRFSGRQFSNSRSEMNVSTLELGDSALYLCASSPRRETNYGYTFGSGTRLTVV.

The chain employs TRBV25-1 and TRBJ1-5, with TRBD1 identical over 11 bases. Per germline, CDR1 MGHDK and CDR2 SYGVNS. The CDR3 is 14 amino acids. The J segment lost 8 bases and the V segment lost 6 bases, leaving 6 bases of the junction unmatched. Here the CDR3 DNA reads TGTGCCAGCAGGGGACAGGGGGGTGAGAAGCCCCAGCATTTT. Translation gives CASRGQGGEKPQHF. The full variable domain, rest sourced from reference TRBV25-1 and TRBJ1-5, is EADIYQTPRYLVIGTGKKITLECSQTMGHDKMYWYQQDPGMELHLIHYSYGVNSTEKGDLSSESTVSRIRTEHFPLTLESARPSHTSQYLCASRGQGGEKPQHFGDGTRLSIL.

The V call is TRBV11-2, the J call TRBJ2-1, with a tentative D call TRBD2 (5 bases). Per the germline V gene, CDR1 is SGHAT and CDR2 is FQNNGV. This CDR3 has 13 amino acids. Trimming removed 0 bases from V and 8 bases from J, with 8 bases in between. The CDR3, as DNA: TGTGCCAGCAGCTTAGATCGGGATGATGAGCAGTTCTTC. Encoded protein: CASSLDRDDEQFF.

The V and J genes are TRBV5-1 and TRBJ1-1; 7 bases map to TRBD1. The CDR3 covers 12 residues. V was pared by 0 bases and J by 11 bases, with 4 bases of the junction left unmatched. Germline loops: CDR1 SGHRS, CDR2 YFSETQ. The CDR3 bases are TGCGCCAGCAGCTTGGACAGGGGACGCGCTTTCTTT. Translating gives CASSLDRGRAFF.

The chain couples TRBV18 to TRBJ2-5; perhaps TRBD1 as D (6 bases). Per germline, CDR1 KGHSH and CDR2 LQKENI. Between the trimmed V and J ends, which lost 5 bases and 5 bases, there was a span of 12 bases. The CDR3 extends over 13 amino acids. The CDR3 sequence is CASSARQGETQYF. The DNA for the CDR3 is TGTGCCAGCTCAGCAAGGCAGGGGGAGACCCAGTACTTC. Full variable domain (rest looked up from reference TRBV18 and TRBJ2-5): NAGVMQNPRHLVRRRGQEARLRCSPMKGHSHVYWYRQLPEEGLKFMVYLQKENIIDESGMPKERFSAEFPKEGPSILRIQQVVRGDSAAYFCASSARQGETQYFGPGTRLLVL.

This clone has a handful of counts. The chain uses TRBV7-9 and TRBJ2-5, with D possibly being TRBD2 (6 bases). The V end was cut by 1 base, the J end by 9 bases, with 15 bases between. Germline V gives CDR1 SEHNR, CDR2 FQNEAQ (reference sequence). The CDR3 runs 14 residues. DNA for the CDR3: TGTGCCAGCAGCTTAGGGAGGGGACCTAAGGCCCAGTACTTC. Amino acids: CASSLGRGPKAQYF. Filled out from reference TRBV7-9 and TRBJ2-5, the complete variable domain reads DTGVSQNPRHKITKRGQNVTFRCDPISEHNRLYWYRQTLGQGPEFLTYFQNEAQLEKSRLLSDRFSAERPKGSFSTLEIQRTEQGDSAMYLCASSLGRGPKAQYFGPGTRLLVL.

This clone has only a few counts. The chain employs TRBV28 and TRBJ2-7, with D tentatively TRBD2 (6 bases). V lost 6 bases to trimming and J lost 7 bases, with 22 bases between them. CDR3 size: 15 residues. The germline CDR1 and CDR2 sequences are MDHEN and SYDVKM. CDR3 bases: TGTGCCAGCAGGAATTCCGGGACTCCCAGAACGGAGCAGTACTTC. Amino acids: CASRNSGTPRTEQYF.

In nucleotides, the CDR3 is TGCGCCAGCAGCTCTAGTCCGGGACAGGGGACCGGGGAGCTGTTTTTT. This sequence encodes CASSSSPGQGTGELFF. The J gene is TRBJ2-2, the V gene TRBV5-1; 10 nucleotides line up with TRBD1. The CDR3 runs to 16 residues. J gave up 5 bases and V 3 bases, and 7 bases lay outside the gene matches. Germline CDR1 and CDR2: SGHRS and YFSETQ.

The chain uses TRBV9 and TRBJ1-5; D remains ambiguous. This CDR3 contains 15 residues. Germline values: CDR1 SGDLS, CDR2 YYNGEE. V lost 0 bases, J lost 2 bases, and 9 bases lay in between. Here the CDR3 reads CASSVDNGGNQPQHF. As DNA, the CDR3 is TGTGCCAGCAGCGTAGATAACGGAGGCAATCAGCCCCAGCATTTT.

V is TRBV7-9 and J is TRBJ2-1, with D uncertain. CDR3 length: 12 residues. The V gene lost 5 bases and the J gene lost 9 bases, with 11 bases spanning the gap. CDR1 is SEHNR, CDR2 FQNEAQ, per germline (reference sequence). CDR3 in DNA: TGTGCCAGCAGCCCGGAGCTGGCTGAGCAGTTCTTC. Encoded protein: CASSPELAEQFF.

J is TRBJ1-1 and V is TRBV7-9; 9 bases fit TRBD1. Per the germline V gene, CDR1 is SEHNR and CDR2 is FQNEAQ (reference sequence). V shed 5 bases and J 4 bases; nucleotides not matched to a gene: 11. The CDR3 runs to 16 residues. The CDR3 sequence: CASSLLGQGLFTEAFF. CDR3 nucleotides: TGTGCCAGCAGCCTGTTGGGACAGGGCCTATTCACTGAAGCTTTCTTT.

The chain couples TRBV7-9 to TRBJ2-7; 10 bases line up with TRBD2. The CDR3 consists of 17 residues. V was clipped by 0 bases and J by 0 bases; unmatched bases: 5. The germline gives CDR1 SEHNR, CDR2 FQNEAQ (reference sequence). The CDR3 DNA sequence: TGTGCCAGCAGCTTAGCGAGACTAGCGGGTTCCTCCTACGAGCAGTACTTC. Translation gives CASSLARLAGSSYEQYF.

This chain connects TRBV5-1 to TRBJ1-1; the D gene is possibly TRBD1 (5 bases). This CDR3 spans 14 amino acids. Germline V lookup: CDR1 SGHRS, CDR2 YFSETQ. V lost 0 bases and J 3 bases, leaving 9 bases between the germline ends. CDR3: CASSLETDYTEAFF. The CDR3 bases are TGCGCCAGCAGCTTGGAGACAGATTACACTGAAGCTTTCTTT.

The gene calls are TRBV14 and TRBJ1-6, with D maybe TRBD1 (5 bases). CDR3 length: 17 amino acids. V was cut by 0 bases and J by 7 bases, with 16 bases left in between. The germline V gene has CDR1 SGHDN and CDR2 FVKESK. The CDR3 DNA is TGTGCCAGCAGCCAAGACATTAGGTGGGGCCCGAATTCACCCCTCCACTTT. Its translation: CASSQDIRWGPNSPLHF. The full variable domain, its missing parts supplied by reference TRBV14 and TRBJ1-6, is EAGVTQFPSHSVIEKGQTVTLRCDPISGHDNLYWYRRVMGKEIKFLLHFVKESKQDESGMPNNRFLAERTGGTYSTLKVQPAELEDSGVYFCASSQDIRWGPNSPLHFGNGTRLTVT.

The gene calls are TRBV7-8 and TRBJ1-1; D perhaps matches TRBD1 (6 bases). The CDR3 sequence is 14 residues long. Trimming pared 5 bases from V and 6 bases from J, leaving 16 bases between. From germline, CDR1 is SGHVS and CDR2 FQNEAQ. CDR3 bases: TGTGCCAGCAGCCGTAGTACAGGGTTCTCTGAAGCTTTCTTT. This translates into CASSRSTGFSEAFF.

The chain combines TRBV2 with TRBJ1-5, with D maybe TRBD1 (5 bases). The CDR3 loop spans 15 amino acids. The germline V gene has CDR1 SNHLY and CDR2 FYNNEI. Trimming cost V 4 bases and J 4 bases, with 14 bases left between them. The CDR3 spells CASSVGQGPNQPQHF. CDR3 sequence (DNA): TGTGCCAGCAGTGTGGGCCAGGGCCCGAATCAGCCCCAGCATTTT. Full variable domain (rest looked up from reference TRBV2 and TRBJ1-5): EPEVTQTPSHQVTQMGQEVILRCVPISNHLYFYWYRQILGQKVEFLVSFYNNEISEKSEIFDDQFSVERPDGSNFTLKIRSTKLEDSAMYFCASSVGQGPNQPQHFGDGTRLSIL.

In this sample, this clone turned up once. Being one base from a much bigger clone, this may be a read error. This sample also contains other DNA sequences that code for the same CDR3. The chain links TRBV5-6 to TRBJ2-7; TRBD1 is a possible D gene (5 bases). CDR1 is SGHDT, CDR2 YYEEEE, per germline. The V end was cut by 0 bases, the J end by 1 base, with 5 bases between. The CDR3 runs 13 residues. This CDR3 reads CASSLGQSYEQYF. The CDR3 region has the DNA TGTGCCAGCAGCTTGGGACAGTCCTACGAGCAGTACTTC.

The chain joins TRBV15 to TRBJ2-4; 9 nucleotides line up with TRBD1. The CDR3 is made up of 15 amino acids. From germline, CDR1 is LNHNV and CDR2 YYDKDF (reference sequence). Unmatched junction bases numbered 3, after V lost 0 bases and J lost 6 bases. The CDR3 here is CATSRDWTGVNIQYF. For the CDR3, the DNA is TGTGCCACCAGCAGAGACTGGACAGGGGTAAACATTCAGTACTTC.

The gene calls are TRBV6-6 and TRBJ1-1; D is undetermined. Trimming took off 5 bases at V and 6 bases at J, with 16 bases between the two ends. This CDR3 spans 14 amino acids. CDR1 is MNHNY and CDR2 is SVGAGI in the germline V gene (reference sequence). The CDR3 loop is CASSKHGSDSEAFF. Here the CDR3 DNA reads TGTGCCAGCAGTAAACACGGGAGCGACTCTGAAGCTTTCTTT.

This clone was detected a few times. V and J are TRBV12-3 or TRBV12-4 and TRBJ1-5; D is uncertain. The CDR3 covers 13 residues. The V gene lost 5 bases and the J gene lost 7 bases, with 12 bases spanning the gap. The CDR3 nucleotides are TGTGCCAGCAGTGCGAGGGAAGGGCAGCCCCAGCATTTT. This codes for CASSAREGQPQHF.

The J gene is TRBJ1-2, the V gene TRBV6-1, with D tentatively TRBD1 (6 bases). V lost 6 bases and J lost 8, with 16 bases in between. Germline CDR1 and CDR2: MNHNS and SASEGT. There are 13 residues in the CDR3. The CDR3 here is CASSSLQGLGYTF. In DNA, the CDR3 is TGTGCCAGCAGCAGCCTACAGGGTTTGGGCTACACCTTC.

V is TRBV12-5 and J is TRBJ1-2; D is ambiguous. This CDR3 region has 17 residues. Trimming took off 0 bases at V and 3 bases at J, with 17 bases between the two ends. In germline, CDR1 is LGHNT, CDR2 FRNRAP. Here the CDR3 reads CASGLVLSREGDYGYTF. CDR3 in DNA: TGTGCTAGTGGTTTGGTACTATCTAGGGAGGGCGACTATGGCTACACCTTC.